This T cell receptor beta chain was obtained from a study of blood T cell repertoires in COVID-19. Whole-study context: Nucleic acid was either cDNA or gDNA, and it came from T cells, B-cell-depleted T cells, or PBMCs.

Under the authors' procedure: Using reference gene primer amplification, nucleated cell counts were estimated. Produced via immunoSEQ multiplex PCR; TCRdb's table is partial and in-frame only. V and J calls and clone size are those listed in that table; D and trimming were worked out from the DNA. The sample shows roughly 73,000 clones, about 88% of them seen only once. J lost 4 bases, V lost 4 bases, and 3 bases had no gene match. The CDR3 length is 13 residues. Germline V gene lookup returns CDR1 SGHTA and CDR2 FQGNSA. The chain links TRBV7-2 to TRBJ1-1; the match to TRBD1 covers 7 bases. The sequence derives from a man between 65 and 85 years old with active COVID-19. Sequencing input: peripheral blood. The CDR3 nucleotides are TGTGCCAGCAGCTCCCAGGGGGGCACTGAAGCTTTCTTT. It codes for CASSSQGGTEAFF.